The TCR beta chain under discussion was sequenced for a study of T cells in Graves' hyperthyroidism and ophthalmopathy (dated by TCRdb to the late 2010s). Looking at the study overall: Peripheral blood samples were taken at initial diagnosis, before any treatment was given. TCR V-J signatures able to tell the groups apart were searched for in a discovery cohort of some 97 patients, of whom 43 had Graves' ophthalmopathy and 57 had stable Graves' hyperthyroidism. Whether ophthalmopathy could be predicted prospectively was tested in an independent validation cohort made up of roughly 20 hyperthyroidism patients plus 17 patients who later progressed to ophthalmopathy. The approximately 100 discovery patients were randomly divided into training and test sets at a 7:3 ratio. TCR Vbeta CDR3 sequencing of 120 to 150 peripheral blood samples (about 45 ophthalmopathy, about 74 hyperthyroidism and approximately 17 progressor patients) is reported in the paper. Thyroid tissue and blood T-cell repertoires from six or seven Graves' hyperthyroidism patients were also compared in the study. Once sampling was done, hyperthyroidism patients were given methimazole at a starting dose of 30 mg daily, whereas ophthalmopathy patients were given high-dose intravenous methylprednisolone.

The TCR beta CDR3 regions were amplified from RNA transcripts. The TCR CDR3 was subjected to a first round of RT-PCR using the HTBI primer set and the Qiagen OneStep RT-PCR kit. A second multiplex PCR round built the libraries, followed by size selection and purification. Paired-end sequencing of the libraries was performed with 100 bp reads on an Illumina HiSeq2000. The authors' analysis ran thus. Raw data were processed with SOAPnuke, discarding reads with adapters, uncalled bases, mean Phred below 15, or no exact constant-primer or identifier match. COPE v1.2.5 was used to merge high-quality paired reads, and clonotypes were defined as unique nucleotide sequences. MiTCR v1.1 was used to align the clonotypes against IMGT TRBV, TRBD and TRBJ reference segments. Analysis was restricted to V-J combinations with a frequency above 0.0001, which covered roughly 99% of repertoires. A TCS score was defined as the ratio between F50 (clonal expansion) and ExV (chaos), using BLOSUM62-based TCRdist between CDR3 peptides within each V-J. Welch's t-statistics and random forest reduced just over 500 V-J features to some 14, which were used in a naive Bayes classifier (R e1071). TCRdb trimmed public reads at Q25 via fastp, called clones via MiXCR and kept in-frame beta chains. One record per CDR3 amino acid sequence lists the most common genes and DNA. For this entry, the V and J calls and clone size follow TCRdb and not the study's own pipeline. The sample table records 200,000 to 250,000 distinct CDR3 sequences; approximately 16% of these occur just once. Of the sample, 28% falls within the top ten clones.

The junction shows trimming of 6 bases on V and 8 bases on J, plus 19 bases between the germline ends. According to the germline V gene, CDR1 reads SGHTA and CDR2 reads FQGNSA. From cysteine to phenylalanine, the CDR3 is 15 amino acids long. Left in the record is the CDR3 DNA by itself, 45 bases read in frame from the first base. Study-level results and caveats: Sample size was not statistically predetermined, and investigators were not blinded to group allocation. A 13 V-J signature model separated ophthalmopathy from stable hyperthyroidism, with 87.88% sensitivity and 81% to 83% specificity in cross-validation and 80%/75% in testing. Most expanded thyroid clonotypes (frequency above 0.001) were also detected in blood, suggesting blood repertoires may reflect thyroid immune responses. In validation, progression to ophthalmopathy was predicted by the model with around 70% sensitivity and 72.22% specificity, a median of roughly 6 months before onset.

In the ophthalmopathy patients, disease was moderately to severely active, with a Clinical Activity Score of 3 or more, a NOSPECS grade of 4 or more, and a duration of less than 3 months. Exclusion was applied to patients with uncontrolled infections, other autoimmune diseases, pregnancy or lactation. Diagnoses were established on the basis of clinical symptoms, serum thyroxine and TRAb, thyroid ultrasound, and orbital computed tomography. PBMCs were separated from under 11 ml of fresh peripheral blood using Ficoll-Paque density gradient centrifugation. Total RNA was extracted with Trizol reagent, and quality was checked on an Agilent 2100 Bioanalyzer. This clonotype was counted many times. What antigen it recognizes has not been identified. No clone much larger than this one lies a single base away; base qualities are absent.

The rearrangement combines TRBV7-2 with TRBJ1-4; the D gene cannot be resolved reliably. The material sequenced was blood. This TCR derives from a young woman with Graves' ophthalmopathy. The sequence in DNA is TGTGCCAGCAGAGAAACCGGGATTTTAACCGAAAAACTGTTTTTT. It is translated as CASRETGILTEKLFF.